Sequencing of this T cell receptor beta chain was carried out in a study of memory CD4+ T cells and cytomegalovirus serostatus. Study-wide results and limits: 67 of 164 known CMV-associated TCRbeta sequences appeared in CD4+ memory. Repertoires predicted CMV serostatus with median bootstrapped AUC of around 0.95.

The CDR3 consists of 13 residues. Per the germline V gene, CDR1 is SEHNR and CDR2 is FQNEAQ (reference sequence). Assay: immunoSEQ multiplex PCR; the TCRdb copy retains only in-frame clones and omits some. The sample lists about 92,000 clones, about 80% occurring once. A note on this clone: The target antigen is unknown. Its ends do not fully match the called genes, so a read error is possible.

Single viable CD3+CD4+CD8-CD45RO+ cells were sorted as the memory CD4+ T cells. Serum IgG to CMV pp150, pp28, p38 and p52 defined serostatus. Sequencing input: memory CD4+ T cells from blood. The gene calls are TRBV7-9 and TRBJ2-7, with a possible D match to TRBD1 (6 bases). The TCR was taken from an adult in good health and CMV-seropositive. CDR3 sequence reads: CASSVQGSNEQYF. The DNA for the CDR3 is TGTGCCAGCAGCGTACAGGGCTCCAACGAGCAGTACTTC.